Presented here are 6 T cell receptor beta chains from one specimen sequenced in a study of sequential checkpoint blockade in melanoma. Treatment here: randomized to nivolumab then ipilimumab (arm A) or the reverse (arm B). Clones were sequenced by immunoSEQ multiplex PCR, and TCRdb holds only the in-frame ones, with some missing. The repertoire consists of several thousand clones, with about 28% occurring once and the leading ten covering approximately 23%. The sample in question was tumor tissue (inferred from file names), obtained from a patient given nivolumab and ipilimumab in sequence. The source is a human donor with melanoma.

Only a few counts were recorded for this clone. V gene TRBV2 combines with J gene TRBJ2-7, with 9 bases aligning to TRBD2. The CDR3 is made up of 15 amino acids. Trimming removed 5 bases from V and 5 bases from J; junction bases left unmatched: 10. Germline loops: CDR1 SNHLY, CDR2 FYNNEI. The CDR3 sequence is CASSRSGTSFHEQYF. The CDR3 region has the DNA TGTGCCAGCAGTAGAAGCGGGACTAGCTTCCACGAGCAGTACTTC.

A remark on this clone: One end of the junction fails to match germline, which may point to a read error. The chain recombines TRBV6-8 with TRBJ2-1; D possibly corresponds to TRBD2 (6 bases). CDR3 length equals 14 residues. The germline CDR1 and CDR2 sequences are MNHGY and SAAAGT. For the CDR3, the DNA is TGTGCCATCAGTGGCCTGACTAGGCACAATGAGCAGTTCTTC. This encodes CAISGLTRHNEQFF.

This clone was seen a few times. The chain links TRBV6-8 to TRBJ2-7; no reliable D call. CDR3 length equals 13 residues. CDR1 is MNHGY and CDR2 is SAAAGT in the germline V gene. The V end was cut by 2 bases, the J end by 2 bases, with 7 bases between. The CDR3 loop reads CASSYPGTYEQYF. In DNA form, the CDR3 reads TGTGCCAGCAGTTACCCAGGAACCTACGAGCAGTACTTC.

CDR3 loop: CASGMSSYEQYF. CDR3 in DNA: TGTGCCAGCGGGATGAGCTCCTACGAGCAGTACTTC. The chain combines TRBV28 with TRBJ2-7; no definite D call. Germline CDR1 reads MDHEN; CDR2 reads SYDVKM. Deletions cut 8 bases from V and 0 bases from J, with 8 bases between. The CDR3 has 12 amino acids.

The chain combines TRBV19 with TRBJ1-5, with 8 bases matching TRBD1. J was trimmed by 2 bases and V by 4 bases; bases with no gene match: 7. The CDR3 runs 16 residues. Germline loops: CDR1 LNHDA, CDR2 SQIVND (reference sequence). The CDR3 is CASSSQGARGNQPQHF. The CDR3 DNA sequence: TGTGCCAGTAGTAGTCAGGGGGCAAGGGGCAATCAGCCCCAGCATTTT.

In this sample, this clone turned up a few times. V usage is TRBV6-8 and J usage is TRBJ1-2; perhaps TRBD1 as D (6 bases). The CDR3 is 14 amino acids. The germline CDR1 and CDR2 sequences are MNHGY and SAAAGT. V lost 5 bases to trimming and J lost 1 base, with 11 bases between them. In DNA, the CDR3 is TGTGCCAGCAGTACCTTACAGGGTAACTATGGCTACACCTTC. It codes for CASSTLQGNYGYTF.